This T cell receptor beta chain appears in the sequencing data of a study of control samples from healthy donors and cancer patients. The germline V gene has CDR1 LNHDA and CDR2 SQIVND (reference sequence). Trimming stripped 3 bases from V and 0 bases from J, with 12 bases between. The CDR3 spans 15 residues. Sequenced by immunoSEQ multiplex PCR; TCRdb stores in-frame clones only, minus some. Among about 96,000 clones, approximately 93% were seen once, and the ten largest hold more than 7%. The source is a man younger than 35 in good health. What was sequenced was blood. The genes are TRBV19 and TRBJ2-7; D remains unclear. The CDR3 bases are TGTGCCAGTAGTATCAACGACCATCTCTCCTACGAGCAGTACTTC. This gives the protein CASSINDHLSYEQYF.